These T cell receptor beta chains were read from a single sample in a study of cytomegalovirus exposure and HLA in healthy donors. The protocol was immunoSEQ multiplex PCR, while the TCRdb copy is restricted to in-frame clones and leaves out a portion. The sample lists fewer than 150,000 clones, under 85% occurring once. Sequenced input: PBMCs. All receptors come from a young man in good health and CMV-seronegative. Both conserved end residues are part of each CDR3. Fields, in order: J gene, clone size, D gene, V gene, CDR3 DNA, CDR3 protein. D genes are given only for firm matches. Rows give clone size only sometimes, using once, few, many, or a class for an expanded clone.

j_call: TRBJ2-1
clone_size: .
d_call: TRBD1
v_call: TRBV7-2
cdr3_nt: TGTGCCAGCAGCGGACAGGGAGGCAGATACAATGAGCAGTTCTTC
cdr3_aa: CASSGQGGRYNEQFF

j_call: TRBJ1-5
clone_size: .
d_call: .
v_call: TRBV30
cdr3_nt: TGTGCCTGGAGTGTACTGGAGCTCAATCAGCCCCAGCATTTT
cdr3_aa: CAWSVLELNQPQHF

j_call: TRBJ2-5
clone_size: .
d_call: .
v_call: TRBV14
cdr3_nt: TGTGCCAGCAGCCAAGATTCCAGGGTGGTGGAGACCCAGTACTTC
cdr3_aa: CASSQDSRVVETQYF

j_call: TRBJ2-7
clone_size: .
d_call: TRBD1
v_call: TRBV7-8
cdr3_nt: TGTGCCAGCAGCGTACAGGGGGGTCCTCGGGAGCAGTACTTC
cdr3_aa: CASSVQGGPREQYF

j_call: TRBJ2-5
clone_size: .
d_call: TRBD2
v_call: TRBV27
cdr3_nt: TGTGCCAGCAGTTCCACATACGACCGGTGGACTAGCGGGGGGAAAGAGACCCAGTACTTC
cdr3_aa: CASSSTYDRWTSGGKETQYF

j_call: TRBJ2-7
clone_size: .
d_call: TRBD2
v_call: TRBV5-1
cdr3_nt: TGCGCCAGCAGCCTAAGCTATGGACTAGGATACGAGCAGTACTTC
cdr3_aa: CASSLSYGLGYEQYF

j_call: TRBJ2-5
clone_size: .
d_call: TRBD1
v_call: TRBV11-3
cdr3_nt: TGTGCCAGCAGCGCCCGGGACAGCCAAGAGACCCAGTACTTC
cdr3_aa: CASSARDSQETQYF

j_call: TRBJ2-1
clone_size: .
d_call: TRBD2
v_call: TRBV30
cdr3_nt: TGCTTCGGGCTAGCGGGAGCAAATGAGCAGTTCTTC
cdr3_aa: CFGLAGANEQFF

j_call: TRBJ2-7
clone_size: .
d_call: .
v_call: TRBV7-7
cdr3_nt: TGTGCTAGCAGCTTAGGACAAAATTACGAGCAGTACTTC
cdr3_aa: CASSLGQNYEQYF

j_call: TRBJ2-5
clone_size: .
d_call: TRBD1
v_call: TRBV19
cdr3_nt: TGTGCCACCCGGAACCGGGACAGGCAAGAGACCCAGTACTTC
cdr3_aa: CATRNRDRQETQYF

j_call: TRBJ1-1
clone_size: .
d_call: TRBD1
v_call: TRBV5-6
cdr3_nt: TGTGCCAGCAGCCCGCCGACAGGGGGATTAGCTTTCTTT
cdr3_aa: CASSPPTGGLAFF

j_call: TRBJ2-1
clone_size: .
d_call: TRBD2
v_call: TRBV27
cdr3_nt: TGTGCCAGCAGCCGCCCCGGGACTAGCGGGAGGGCCGGGTTCAATGAGCAGTTCTTC
cdr3_aa: CASSRPGTSGRAGFNEQFF

j_call: TRBJ1-4
clone_size: .
d_call: .
v_call: TRBV6-6
cdr3_nt: TGTGCCAGCAGAGTTGGGGCGCAGTATGAAAAACTGTTTTTT
cdr3_aa: CASRVGAQYEKLFF

j_call: TRBJ1-5
clone_size: .
d_call: .
v_call: TRBV14
cdr3_nt: TGTGCCAGCAGCCTTTTCGGCAATCAGCCCCAGCATTTT
cdr3_aa: CASSLFGNQPQHF

j_call: TRBJ2-7
clone_size: .
d_call: .
v_call: TRBV2
cdr3_nt: TGTGCCAGCAGCGGGAGCTCCTACGAGCAGTACTTC
cdr3_aa: CASSGSSYEQYF

j_call: TRBJ2-1
clone_size: few
d_call: TRBD2
v_call: TRBV18
cdr3_nt: TGTGCCAGCTCAACGAATAGCGGGGGTGAAAACAATGAGCAGTTCTTC
cdr3_aa: CASSTNSGGENNEQFF

j_call: TRBJ2-1
clone_size: .
d_call: .
v_call: TRBV6-5
cdr3_nt: TGTGCCAGCAAACCATATTCGACTAGGGGCCATGAGCAGTTCTTC
cdr3_aa: CASKPYSTRGHEQFF

j_call: TRBJ2-3
clone_size: .
d_call: .
v_call: TRBV13
cdr3_nt: TGTGCCAGCAGCTTAGCAGGGGCCTTCACAGATACGCAGTATTTT
cdr3_aa: CASSLAGAFTDTQYF

j_call: TRBJ2-5
clone_size: once
d_call: TRBD2
v_call: TRBV9
cdr3_nt: TGTGCCAGCAGCGGAATGAGGACTAGCGCTTTCGAGACCCAGTACTTC
cdr3_aa: CASSGMRTSAFETQYF

j_call: TRBJ2-1
clone_size: .
d_call: .
v_call: TRBV30
cdr3_nt: TGTGCCTGGAGTGTCTCCCCTCATGAGCAGTTCTTC
cdr3_aa: CAWSVSPHEQFF

j_call: TRBJ2-7
clone_size: .
d_call: TRBD1
v_call: TRBV5-1
cdr3_nt: TGCGCCAGCAGCTCAGGGGGCTCCTACGAGCAGTACTTC
cdr3_aa: CASSSGGSYEQYF

j_call: TRBJ2-1
clone_size: .
d_call: TRBD1
v_call: TRBV5-1
cdr3_nt: TGCGCCAGCAGCTTAGGTCGGACAGGGGGTGCCAATGAGCAGTTCTTC
cdr3_aa: CASSLGRTGGANEQFF

j_call: TRBJ2-1
clone_size: .
d_call: .
v_call: TRBV28
cdr3_nt: TGTGCCAGCAGTTTAGAAGCGCCGAGCTCCTACAATGAGCAGTTCTTC
cdr3_aa: CASSLEAPSSYNEQFF

j_call: TRBJ2-7
clone_size: .
d_call: .
v_call: TRBV7-8
cdr3_nt: TGTGCCAGCAGCCTATCGGGTTTAGACTGGAGCTACGAGCAGTACTTC
cdr3_aa: CASSLSGLDWSYEQYF

j_call: TRBJ2-5
clone_size: once
d_call: TRBD2
v_call: TRBV5-1
cdr3_nt: TGCGCCAGCAGCTTCCGGGGTGCGGGGGATGGGACCCAGTACTTC
cdr3_aa: CASSFRGAGDGTQYF

j_call: TRBJ2-2
clone_size: .
d_call: .
v_call: TRBV5-8
cdr3_nt: TGTGCCAGCAGCTTTCAGGCCGCGAACACCGGGGAGCTGTTTTTT
cdr3_aa: CASSFQAANTGELFF

j_call: TRBJ1-1
clone_size: .
d_call: .
v_call: TRBV7-9
cdr3_nt: TGTGCCAGCAGACCCACGAAAAAGGAGAGCACTGAAGCTTTCTTT
cdr3_aa: CASRPTKKESTEAFF

j_call: TRBJ1-1
clone_size: .
d_call: .
v_call: TRBV19
cdr3_nt: TGTGCCAGTAGTACGTCTTCTGAGACTGAAGCTTTCTTT
cdr3_aa: CASSTSSETEAFF

j_call: TRBJ2-7
clone_size: .
d_call: TRBD2
v_call: TRBV4-3
cdr3_nt: TGCGCCAGCAGCCAGGACTCCGGGACTAGCAGGTCCGAGCAGTACTTC
cdr3_aa: CASSQDSGTSRSEQYF

j_call: TRBJ1-5
clone_size: .
d_call: TRBD1
v_call: TRBV7-2
cdr3_nt: TGTGCCAGCGGTACAGGGGACGATCAGCCCCAGCATTTT
cdr3_aa: CASGTGDDQPQHF

j_call: TRBJ2-7
clone_size: .
d_call: .
v_call: TRBV15
cdr3_nt: TGTGCCACCAGCAGAGATCCGAGGATGAGCAGCTCCTACGAGCAGTACTTC
cdr3_aa: CATSRDPRMSSSYEQYF

j_call: TRBJ2-2
clone_size: few
d_call: TRBD2
v_call: TRBV9
cdr3_nt: TGTGCCAGCAGCGTCGGGAGCGGGGGGGCCCTGGGGGAGCTGTTTTTT
cdr3_aa: CASSVGSGGALGELFF

j_call: TRBJ2-3
clone_size: few
d_call: .
v_call: TRBV30
cdr3_nt: TGTGCCTGGAGTGTGGCGGAGCTCTCCACAGATACGCAGTATTTT
cdr3_aa: CAWSVAELSTDTQYF

j_call: TRBJ2-2
clone_size: .
d_call: .
v_call: TRBV28
cdr3_nt: TGTGCCAGCAGACTTTATGGTCCCGGGGAGCTGTTTTTT
cdr3_aa: CASRLYGPGELFF

j_call: TRBJ2-5
clone_size: .
d_call: .
v_call: TRBV13
cdr3_nt: TGTGCCAGCAGCCCGCCGGCAGGGGTGGAGACCCAGTACTTC
cdr3_aa: CASSPPAGVETQYF

j_call: TRBJ1-4
clone_size: .
d_call: TRBD1
v_call: TRBV7-6
cdr3_nt: TGTGCCAGCAGCTTCGGGACAGCATTTAGTCTGTTTTTT
cdr3_aa: CASSFGTAFSLFF

j_call: TRBJ2-1
clone_size: .
d_call: TRBD2
v_call: TRBV7-9
cdr3_nt: TGTGCCAGCAGCGGCTACTCGGGACTAGCCCTGAATGAGCAGTTCTTC
cdr3_aa: CASSGYSGLALNEQFF

j_call: TRBJ2-5
clone_size: .
d_call: .
v_call: TRBV5-4
cdr3_nt: TGTGCCAGCAGCTTGGTTTTAGGGAAGGCGGGGACCCAAGAGACCCAGTACTTC
cdr3_aa: CASSLVLGKAGTQETQYF

j_call: TRBJ1-4
clone_size: .
d_call: TRBD1
v_call: TRBV19
cdr3_nt: TGTGCCAGTAGAACTGGGACAGTTGAAAAACTGTTTTTT
cdr3_aa: CASRTGTVEKLFF

j_call: TRBJ2-5
clone_size: .
d_call: .
v_call: TRBV5-1
cdr3_nt: TGCGCCAGCAGGAGCCAGGGCCTACTGTACCAAGAGACCCAGTACTTC
cdr3_aa: CASRSQGLLYQETQYF

j_call: TRBJ1-2
clone_size: .
d_call: TRBD1
v_call: TRBV28
cdr3_nt: TGTGCCACAGGGCCCCGGGACAGGGCAGCCTATGGCTACACCTTC
cdr3_aa: CATGPRDRAAYGYTF

j_call: TRBJ2-6
clone_size: .
d_call: .
v_call: TRBV19
cdr3_nt: TGTGCCAGTAGTACAGGGGACGGGGCCAACGTCCTGACTTTC
cdr3_aa: CASSTGDGANVLTF

j_call: TRBJ1-3
clone_size: .
d_call: TRBD1
v_call: TRBV6-5
cdr3_nt: TGTGCCAGCAGTCAAGACAGGGGGCGCGGGAACACCATATATTTT
cdr3_aa: CASSQDRGRGNTIYF

j_call: TRBJ2-3
clone_size: .
d_call: TRBD2
v_call: TRBV7-6
cdr3_nt: TGTGCCAGCAGCTTACCGCGCGGGGGGGTAGATACGCAGTATTTT
cdr3_aa: CASSLPRGGVDTQYF

j_call: TRBJ1-2
clone_size: .
d_call: .
v_call: TRBV10-1
cdr3_nt: TGCGCCAGCACCGGGTTGTATGGCTACACCTTC
cdr3_aa: CASTGLYGYTF

j_call: TRBJ2-5
clone_size: once
d_call: TRBD2
v_call: TRBV30
cdr3_nt: TGTGCCTGGAGACTAGCGGGGAACGCGGGTGAGACCCAGTACTTC
cdr3_aa: CAWRLAGNAGETQYF

j_call: TRBJ2-1
clone_size: .
d_call: .
v_call: TRBV5-1
cdr3_nt: TGCGCCAGCAGCTTGCGACCGGGGAGCTCCTACAATGAGCAGTTCTTC
cdr3_aa: CASSLRPGSSYNEQFF

j_call: TRBJ2-2
clone_size: .
d_call: .
v_call: TRBV5-4
cdr3_nt: TGTGCCAGCAGCTTGGGGACAGCCTGGGGCGGGGAGCTGTTTTTT
cdr3_aa: CASSLGTAWGGELFF

j_call: TRBJ1-1
clone_size: .
d_call: .
v_call: TRBV18
cdr3_nt: TGTGCCAGCTCAAGGGACACGGGGAACACTGAAGCTTTCTTT
cdr3_aa: CASSRDTGNTEAFF

j_call: TRBJ2-5
clone_size: few
d_call: .
v_call: TRBV5-6
cdr3_nt: TGTGCCAGCAGCTTGGGTAGCGGTGAGACCCAGTACTTC
cdr3_aa: CASSLGSGETQYF

j_call: TRBJ1-4
clone_size: .
d_call: .
v_call: TRBV7-9
cdr3_nt: TGTGCCAGCAGCCATCCCGCAGGGGATGCAACTAATGAAAAACTGTTTTTT
cdr3_aa: CASSHPAGDATNEKLFF

j_call: TRBJ1-1
clone_size: .
d_call: .
v_call: TRBV18
cdr3_nt: TGTGCCAGCTCAGTAGGCAGGGACACTGAAGCTTTCTTT
cdr3_aa: CASSVGRDTEAFF

j_call: TRBJ1-1
clone_size: .
d_call: TRBD1
v_call: TRBV5-1
cdr3_nt: TGCGCCAGCAGCCGTCAGGAACAGGGGACTGAAGCTTTCTTT
cdr3_aa: CASSRQEQGTEAFF

j_call: TRBJ1-4
clone_size: few
d_call: .
v_call: TRBV6-5
cdr3_nt: TGTGCCAGCAGTTTCACTATCGGGGATCTAGGTGAAAAACTGTTTTTT
cdr3_aa: CASSFTIGDLGEKLFF

j_call: TRBJ1-1
clone_size: once
d_call: .
v_call: TRBV7-9
cdr3_nt: TGTGCCAGCAGCTTAGATGCAGGGTCTGAAGCTTTCTTT
cdr3_aa: CASSLDAGSEAFF

j_call: TRBJ2-7
clone_size: .
d_call: TRBD2
v_call: TRBV4-1
cdr3_nt: TGCGCCAGCAGCCAAGATTTGGGCGCAAGCGGGGGTACCTACGAGCAGTACTTC
cdr3_aa: CASSQDLGASGGTYEQYF

j_call: TRBJ2-2
clone_size: .
d_call: TRBD1
v_call: TRBV6-5
cdr3_nt: TGTGCCAGCTCGTGGACAGGGAGCTCCGGGGAGCTGTTTTTT
cdr3_aa: CASSWTGSSGELFF

j_call: TRBJ2-7
clone_size: .
d_call: TRBD1
v_call: TRBV28
cdr3_nt: TGTGCCAGCAGCCCAGTAGGGACAGGGGGTAACTACGAGCAGTACTTC
cdr3_aa: CASSPVGTGGNYEQYF

j_call: TRBJ1-1
clone_size: .
d_call: .
v_call: TRBV11-2
cdr3_nt: TGTGCCAGCAGCTCTCAAACAGTGAACACTGAAGCTTTCTTT
cdr3_aa: CASSSQTVNTEAFF